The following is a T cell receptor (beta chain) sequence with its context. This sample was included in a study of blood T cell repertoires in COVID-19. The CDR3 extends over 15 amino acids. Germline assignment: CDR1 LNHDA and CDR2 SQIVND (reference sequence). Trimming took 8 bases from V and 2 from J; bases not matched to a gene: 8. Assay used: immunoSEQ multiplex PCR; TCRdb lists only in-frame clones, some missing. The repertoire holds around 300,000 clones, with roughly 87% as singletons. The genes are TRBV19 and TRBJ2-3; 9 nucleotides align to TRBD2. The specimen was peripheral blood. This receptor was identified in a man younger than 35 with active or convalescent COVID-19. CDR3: CASASSGITTDTQYF. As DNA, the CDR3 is TGTGCCAGTGCATCTAGCGGGATTACCACAGATACGCAGTATTTT.